This TCR beta chain was sequenced in a study of vaccination effects on CD4 cells after COVID-19. In the study overall: A median of 72 days separated the second dose and sampling.

The CDR3 runs to 14 residues. Germline values: CDR1 SNHLY, CDR2 FYNNEI. V was cut by 6 bases and J by 7 bases, with 15 bases left in between. Notes on the study in general: Late in the post-vaccination period, infection-induced and vaccine-induced clones underwent marked clonal contraction.

This clone was seen just once. Its antigen is unknown. In the ViraFEST assay, antigen-specific CD4+ clonotypes were identified by expansion after peptide-pool stimulation. Scientists isolated CD4+ T cells after a roughly ten-day culture period ended. The participants, recipients of two vaccine doses, got either BNT162b2 or mRNA-1273. Culturing of a few million PBMC per well took place with roughly 10 IU/ml IL-2 and about 10 ug/ml peptides. TCRdb's table, derived via immunoSEQ multiplex PCR, lists solely in-frame clones and lacks some. The data hold approximately 25,000 clones, with roughly two thirds observed a single time.

This receptor was taken from a human donor who received a COVID-19 vaccine. Sequences were derived from CD4+ T cells from PBMCs cultured with SARS-CoV-2 spike peptides, sampled after COVID-19 vaccination. The genes are TRBV2 and TRBJ1-4, with a possible D match to TRBD1 (6 bases). The CDR3 sequence is CASRGQRAGEKLFF. The CDR3 DNA sequence: TGTGCCAGCAGGGGACAAAGGGCTGGTGAAAAACTGTTTTTT.